What follows describes a single T cell receptor (beta chain). The assay was immunoSEQ multiplex PCR, and TCRdb's table has in-frame clones only and misses some. The table shows approximately 1.1 million clones, with about four fifths occurring only once. This specimen belongs to a study of shared clonotypes between healthy human individuals. Trimming took off 1 base at V and 10 bases at J, with 14 bases between the two ends. The CDR3 contains 14 residues. CDR1 is SGHVS, CDR2 FNYEAQ, per germline. The genes are TRBV7-6 and TRBJ1-5; no definite D call. This TCR was recovered from a young man in good health. Some clones in this sample may be carry-over from other donors' samples. The sample comprised memory CD4+ T cells from PBMCs. The subset here: CD45RA-negative fraction. The CDR3 coding sequence is TGTGCCAGCAGCTTAGTGAGAGGTGACGGACCCCAGCATTTT. This translates into CASSLVRGDGPQHF.